This entry lists 10 T cell receptor beta chains sequenced from one sample in a study of blood T cell repertoires in COVID-19. Clones were sequenced by immunoSEQ multiplex PCR, and TCRdb holds only the in-frame ones, with some missing. The sample records 220,000 or so clones, around 90% being singletons. Input material: PBMCs or T cells enriched from blood (not recorded which). The source is a man in his forties or fifties who had been exposed to COVID-19.

The chain links TRBV5-1 to TRBJ1-1; D gene uncertain. The germline V and J ends were trimmed by 0 bases and 5 bases, with 11 bases remaining between them. The CDR3 is made up of 14 amino acids. Germline values: CDR1 SGHRS, CDR2 YFSETQ. This CDR3 is CASSLVKGDTEAFF. CDR3 nucleotides: TGCGCCAGCAGCTTGGTAAAGGGAGATACTGAAGCTTTCTTT.

The J gene is TRBJ1-1, the V gene TRBV18, with D unclear. The ends were cut back, 6 bases at V and 0 bases at J, with 8 bases in the middle. Germline CDR1 is KGHSH and CDR2 is LQKENI. This CDR3 has 13 amino acids. CDR3 in DNA: TGTGCCAGCTCCCCTGCTATGAACACTGAAGCTTTCTTT. It specifies CASSPAMNTEAFF.

This chain joins TRBV24-1 and TRBJ1-2; 9 bases match TRBD1. Unmatched junction bases numbered 2, after V lost 2 bases and J lost 2 bases. In germline, CDR1 is KGHDR, CDR2 SFDVKD. The CDR3 loop spans 15 amino acids. CDR3 protein: CATSDSTGGNYGYTF. DNA of the CDR3: TGTGCCACCAGTGATTCGACAGGGGGGAACTATGGCTACACCTTC.

CDR3 DNA: TGTGCCAGCAGTTTAGGGAGCGGGCGTTACCAAGAGACCCAGTACTTC. It specifies CASSLGSGRYQETQYF. The rearrangement uses TRBV28 and TRBJ2-5; possibly TRBD2 for D (6 bases). Germline V gene sequence: CDR1 MDHEN, CDR2 SYDVKM. Trimming took 2 bases from V and 0 from J, leaving 13 bases between them. This CDR3 has 16 residues.

V is TRBV3-1 (or the pseudogene TRBV3-2) and J is TRBJ1-6; D uncertain. This CDR3 is built from 16 residues. CDR1 and CDR2 (germline): LGHDT, YNNKEL (reference sequence). Trimming stripped 0 bases from V and 9 bases from J, with 15 bases between. Here the CDR3 DNA reads TGTGCCAGCAGCCAAGAGATGGGCGAAAGCGGTTCACCCCTCCACTTT. As protein: CASSQEMGESGSPLHF.

The J gene is TRBJ2-3, the V gene TRBV28; the match to TRBD2 covers 12 bases. This CDR3 is built from 14 residues. Per germline, CDR1 MDHEN and CDR2 SYDVKM. V was clipped by 6 bases and J by 6 bases; unmatched bases: 4. In nucleotides, the CDR3 is TGTGCCAGCAGCCGTACTAGCGGGGGGGATACGCAGTATTTT. Protein product: CASSRTSGGDTQYF.

The V gene is TRBV5-1, the J gene TRBJ1-1; no reliable D call. V dropped 4 bases and J dropped 4 bases, with 11 bases sitting between them. Germline V gives CDR1 SGHRS, CDR2 YFSETQ. The CDR3 has 13 residues. DNA of the CDR3: TGCGCCAGCAGCGGCGGTGGTTTCACTGAAGCTTTCTTT. Protein sequence: CASSGGGFTEAFF.

This chain joins TRBV15 and TRBJ1-1, with a tentative D call TRBD1 (6 bases). CDR1 and CDR2 (germline): LNHNV, YYDKDF (reference sequence). The CDR3 is 18 residues long. The V end was cut by 0 bases, the J end by 5 bases, with 22 bases between. The DNA of the CDR3 is TGTGCCACCAGCAGAGATAATTTATGGGGGCTTCGGGGAACTGAAGCTTTCTTT. This codes for CATSRDNLWGLRGTEAFF. The whole variable domain, filled in from reference TRBV15 and TRBJ1-1, reads DAMVIQNPRYQVTQFGKPVTLSCSQTLNHNVMYWYQQKSSQAPKLLFHYYDKDFNNEADTPDNFQSRRPNTSFCFLDIRSPGLGDTAMYLCATSRDNLWGLRGTEAFFGQGTRLTVV.

V and J are TRBV9 and TRBJ2-3; 7 bases line up with TRBD1. Germline V gives CDR1 SGDLS, CDR2 YYNGEE. This CDR3 spans 14 amino acids. Trimming took 6 bases from V and 1 from J; bases not matched to a gene: 5. CDR3 in DNA: TGTGCCAGCAACAGGGGCGAGGGCACAGATACGCAGTATTTT. Protein product: CASNRGEGTDTQYF.

The chain couples TRBV6-4 to TRBJ2-3; 8 nucleotides match TRBD1. CDR1 is MRHNA and CDR2 is SNTAGT in the germline V gene. The CDR3 has 16 amino acids. V gave up 2 bases and J gave up 1 base; unmatched junction bases: 5. The CDR3 is CASSDRTGHGTDTQYF. In nucleotides, the CDR3 is TGTGCCAGCAGTGACCGGACAGGGCATGGCACAGATACGCAGTATTTT.